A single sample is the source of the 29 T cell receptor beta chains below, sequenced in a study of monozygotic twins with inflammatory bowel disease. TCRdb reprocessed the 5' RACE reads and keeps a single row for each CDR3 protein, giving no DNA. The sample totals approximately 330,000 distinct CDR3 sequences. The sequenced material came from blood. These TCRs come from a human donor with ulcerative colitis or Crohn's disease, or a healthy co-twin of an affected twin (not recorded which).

Here the CDR3 reads CASSRAVLAYSNQPQHF. The chain combines TRBV6-8 with TRBJ1-5. This CDR3 region has 17 residues. Germline CDR1 is MNHGY and CDR2 is SAAAGT.

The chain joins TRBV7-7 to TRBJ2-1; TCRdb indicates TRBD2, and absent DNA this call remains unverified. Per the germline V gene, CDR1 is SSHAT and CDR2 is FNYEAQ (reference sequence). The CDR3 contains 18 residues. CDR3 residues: CASSLASPTSDTYNEQFF.

CDR3 region: CACDRVLYNEQFF. V usage is TRBV30 and J usage is TRBJ2-1; TCRdb picks TRBD1, but there is no DNA to check that call. Germline loops: CDR1 GTSNPN, CDR2 SVGIG (reference sequence). This CDR3 spans 13 amino acids.

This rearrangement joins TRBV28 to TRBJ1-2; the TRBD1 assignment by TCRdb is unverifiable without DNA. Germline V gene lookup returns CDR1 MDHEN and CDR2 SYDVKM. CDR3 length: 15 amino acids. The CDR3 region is CASSVRGPPPHGYTF.

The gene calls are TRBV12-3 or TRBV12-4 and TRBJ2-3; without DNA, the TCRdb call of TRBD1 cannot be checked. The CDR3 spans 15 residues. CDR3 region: CASSTTQGYGDTQYF.

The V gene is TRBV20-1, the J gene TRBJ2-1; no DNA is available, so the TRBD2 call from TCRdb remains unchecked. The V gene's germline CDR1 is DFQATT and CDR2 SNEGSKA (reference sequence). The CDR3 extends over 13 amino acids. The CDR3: CSCSGGAYNEQFF.

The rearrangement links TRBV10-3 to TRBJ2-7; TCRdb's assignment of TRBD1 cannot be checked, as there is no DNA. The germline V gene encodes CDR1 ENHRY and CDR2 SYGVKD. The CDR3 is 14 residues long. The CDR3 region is CATDPGQENYEQYF.

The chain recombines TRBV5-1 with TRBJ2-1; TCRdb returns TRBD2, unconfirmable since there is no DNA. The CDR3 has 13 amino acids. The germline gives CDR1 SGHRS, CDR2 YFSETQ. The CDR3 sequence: CASSLSGSYEQFF.

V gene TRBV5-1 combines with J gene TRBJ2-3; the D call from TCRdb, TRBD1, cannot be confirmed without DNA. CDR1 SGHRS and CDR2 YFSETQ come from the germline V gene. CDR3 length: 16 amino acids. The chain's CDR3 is CASSYRDTTSTDTQYF.

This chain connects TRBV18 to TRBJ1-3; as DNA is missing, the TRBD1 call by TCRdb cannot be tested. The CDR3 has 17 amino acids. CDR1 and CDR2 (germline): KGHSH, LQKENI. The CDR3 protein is CASSPADRRSSGNTIYF. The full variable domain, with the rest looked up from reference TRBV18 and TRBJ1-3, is NAGVMQNPRHLVRRRGQEARLRCSPMKGHSHVYWYRQLPEEGLKFMVYLQKENIIDESGMPKERFSAEFPKEGPSILRIQQVVRGDSAAYFCASSPADRRSSGNTIYFGEGSWLTVV.

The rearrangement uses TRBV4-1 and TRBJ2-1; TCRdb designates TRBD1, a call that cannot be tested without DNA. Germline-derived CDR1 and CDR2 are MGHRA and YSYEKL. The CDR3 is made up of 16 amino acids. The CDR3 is CASSQDSGQGANEQFF.

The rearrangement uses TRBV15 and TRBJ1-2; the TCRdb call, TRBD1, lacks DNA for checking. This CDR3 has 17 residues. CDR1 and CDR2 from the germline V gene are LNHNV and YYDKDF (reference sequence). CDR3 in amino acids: CATSRDYTGQSAGGYTF.

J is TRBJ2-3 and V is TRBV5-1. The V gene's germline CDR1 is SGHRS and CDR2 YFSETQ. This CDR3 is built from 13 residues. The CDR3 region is CASSLGAADTQYF.

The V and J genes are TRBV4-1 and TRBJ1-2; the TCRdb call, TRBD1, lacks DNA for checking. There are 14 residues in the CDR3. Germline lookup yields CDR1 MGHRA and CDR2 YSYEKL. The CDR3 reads CASSHPDRIYGYTF.

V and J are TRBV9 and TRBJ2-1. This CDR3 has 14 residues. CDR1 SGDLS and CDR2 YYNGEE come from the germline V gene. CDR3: CASSVAGSGNEQFF. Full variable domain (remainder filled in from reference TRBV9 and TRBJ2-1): DSGVTQTPKHLITATGQRVTLRCSPRSGDLSVYWYQQSLDQGLQFLIQYYNGEERAKGNILERFSAQQFPDLHSELNLSSLELGDSALYFCASSVAGSGNEQFFGPGTRLTVL.

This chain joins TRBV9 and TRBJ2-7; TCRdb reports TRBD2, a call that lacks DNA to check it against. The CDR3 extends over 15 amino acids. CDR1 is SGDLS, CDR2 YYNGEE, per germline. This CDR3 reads CASSVVPSGGDEQYF.

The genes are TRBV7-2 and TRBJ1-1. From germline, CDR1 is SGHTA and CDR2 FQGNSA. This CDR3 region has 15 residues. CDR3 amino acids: CASSLVWQWNTEAFF.

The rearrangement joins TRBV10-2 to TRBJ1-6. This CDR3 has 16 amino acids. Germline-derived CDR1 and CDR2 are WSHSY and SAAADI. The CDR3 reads CASSESPRGLNSPLHF.

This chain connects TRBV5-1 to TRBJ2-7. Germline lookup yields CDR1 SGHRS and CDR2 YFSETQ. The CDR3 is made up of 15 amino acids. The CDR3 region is CASSLGGSLLYEQYF.

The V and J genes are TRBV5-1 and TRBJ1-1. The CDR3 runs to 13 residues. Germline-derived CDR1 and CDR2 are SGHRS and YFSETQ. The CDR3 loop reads CASSWTLNTEAFF.

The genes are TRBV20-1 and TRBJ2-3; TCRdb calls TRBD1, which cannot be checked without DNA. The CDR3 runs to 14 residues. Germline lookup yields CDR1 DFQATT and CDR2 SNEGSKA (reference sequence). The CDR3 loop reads CSAKLGPTGDTQYF.

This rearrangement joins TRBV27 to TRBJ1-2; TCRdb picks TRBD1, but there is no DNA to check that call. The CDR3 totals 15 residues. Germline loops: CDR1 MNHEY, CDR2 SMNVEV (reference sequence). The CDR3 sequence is CASRPTGGAGYGYTF.

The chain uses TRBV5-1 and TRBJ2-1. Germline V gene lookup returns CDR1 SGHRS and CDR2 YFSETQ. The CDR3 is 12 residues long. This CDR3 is CASSLASSGLFF.

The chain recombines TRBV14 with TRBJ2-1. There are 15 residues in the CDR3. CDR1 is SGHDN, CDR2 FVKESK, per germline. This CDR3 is CASSRLRQIGDEQFF.

The CDR3 here is CASSPMPGNEKLFF. The chain uses TRBV5-1 and TRBJ1-4; TCRdb picks TRBD1, but there is no DNA to check that call. The CDR3 contains 14 residues. Germline V gene data show CDR1 as SGHRS and CDR2 as YFSETQ.

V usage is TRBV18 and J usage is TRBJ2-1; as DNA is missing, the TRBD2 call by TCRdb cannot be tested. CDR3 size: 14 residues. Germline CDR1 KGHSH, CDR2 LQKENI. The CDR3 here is CASSGLAGERAKFF.

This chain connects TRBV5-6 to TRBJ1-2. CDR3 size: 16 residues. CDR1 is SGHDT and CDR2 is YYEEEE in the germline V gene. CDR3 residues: CASSLRAEPFLYGYTF.

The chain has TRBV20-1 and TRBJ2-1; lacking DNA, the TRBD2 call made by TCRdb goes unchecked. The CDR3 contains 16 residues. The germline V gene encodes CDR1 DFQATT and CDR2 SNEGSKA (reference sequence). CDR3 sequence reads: CSVGLGGWTVYNEQFF.

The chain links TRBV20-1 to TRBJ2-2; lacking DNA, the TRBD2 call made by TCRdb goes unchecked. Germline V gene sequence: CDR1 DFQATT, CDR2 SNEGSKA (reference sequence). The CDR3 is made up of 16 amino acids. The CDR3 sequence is CSARRLAGDITGELFF.